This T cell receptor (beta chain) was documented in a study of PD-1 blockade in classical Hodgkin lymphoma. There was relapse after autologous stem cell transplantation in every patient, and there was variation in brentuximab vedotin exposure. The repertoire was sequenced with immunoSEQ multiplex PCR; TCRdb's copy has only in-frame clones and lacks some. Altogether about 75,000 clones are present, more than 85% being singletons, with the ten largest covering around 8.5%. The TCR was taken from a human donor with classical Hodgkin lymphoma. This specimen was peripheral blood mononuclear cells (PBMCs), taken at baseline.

The CDR3 region has the DNA TGTGCCAGCAGCTTTTCTCTACCAGGGGGTGAGCAGTTCTTC. The encoded protein is CASSFSLPGGEQFF. The chain uses TRBV7-8 and TRBJ2-1; TRBD1 agrees at 7 bases. Germline values: CDR1 SGHVS, CDR2 FQNEAQ. J was trimmed by 9 bases and V by 3 bases; bases with no gene match: 8. There are 14 residues in the CDR3.